This is a list of T cell receptor beta chains from one sample in a study of brain metastases from non-small cell lung cancer. Produced via immunoSEQ multiplex PCR; TCRdb's table is partial and in-frame only. The profile shows roughly 3,800 clones, 87% of them singletons. The sample was primary lung tumor tissue. These receptors all stem from a donor aged 40 or over with non-small cell lung cancer. Each CDR3 is given with its conserved first and last residue. Fields, in order: V gene, clone size, D gene, J gene, CDR3 DNA, CDR3 protein. D genes are given only for firm matches. The size entry is marked missing in some rows and otherwise reads once, few, many or a size class.

>TRBV30|NA|NA|TRBJ2-7
TGTGCCGGGCAATTCGACATACGGGAGCAGTACTTC
CAGQFDIREQYF
>TRBV7-6|NA|TRBD1|TRBJ1-3
TGTGCCAGCAGATCCCGGGACAGCTCTGGAAACACCATATATTTT
CASRSRDSSGNTIYF
>TRBV18|NA|NA|TRBJ2-5
TGTGCCAGCTCACCAATGCAGGGAGAGACCCAGTACTTC
CASSPMQGETQYF
>TRBV19|NA|TRBD1|TRBJ2-7
TGTGCCAGTAGTTACCAGGGGGCCCCCTACGAGCAGTACTTC
CASSYQGAPYEQYF
>TRBV5-1|NA|TRBD1|TRBJ1-1
TGCGCCAGCAGCCCGGGACAGATGAACACTGAAGCTTTCTTT
CASSPGQMNTEAFF
>TRBV7-2|NA|NA|TRBJ2-1
TGTGCCAGCAGGGGGCAGGCGGGCTGGGATGAGCAGTTCTTC
CASRGQAGWDEQFF
>TRBV5-8|NA|TRBD1|TRBJ1-5
TGTGCCAGCAGCTTACGGACAGGGGGCCGCAATCAGCCCCAGCATTTT
CASSLRTGGRNQPQHF
>TRBV30|once|TRBD2|TRBJ2-3
TGTGCCTGCCTAGCGGGGGGGGTCACAGATACGCAGTATTTT
CACLAGGVTDTQYF
>TRBV19|NA|NA|TRBJ1-1
TGTGCCAGTACCATAACGGGGAGGGGCACTGAAGCTTTCTTT
CASTITGRGTEAFF
>TRBV6-4|NA|NA|TRBJ2-1
TGTGCCAGCAGTCTCGGGCCAGAGGGGGATGAGCAGTTCTTC
CASSLGPEGDEQFF
>TRBV5-1|NA|TRBD1|TRBJ1-1
TGCGCCAGCAGCTTTCAGACAGGGATCCCTGAAGCTTTCTTT
CASSFQTGIPEAFF
>TRBV7-2|NA|NA|TRBJ2-5
TGTGCCAGCAGCCCCGGAGCGACCCTCCAAGAGACCCAGTACTTC
CASSPGATLQETQYF
>TRBV2|NA|NA|TRBJ1-5
TGTGCCAGCAGCGGGGGATTTCTCAATCAGCCCCAGCATTTT
CASSGGFLNQPQHF
>TRBV24-1|large|NA|TRBJ1-2
TGTGCCACCAGTGATTCCGGGACGGTGGGCTATGGCTACACCTTC
CATSDSGTVGYGYTF
>TRBV6-5|NA|TRBD1|TRBJ1-4
TGTGCCAGCAGCGGACAGGGGAACGAAAAACTGTTTTTT
CASSGQGNEKLFF
>TRBV28|once|NA|TRBJ2-5
TGTGCCAGCAGTTTATCCCAGGGGACCCAGTACTTC
CASSLSQGTQYF
>TRBV5-6|NA|TRBD2|TRBJ2-1
TGTGCCAGCAGCCCCCTTAGCGGGGGGGGTCGGTACAATGAGCAGTTCTTC
CASSPLSGGGRYNEQFF
>TRBV24-1|NA|TRBD1|TRBJ1-2
TGTGCCACCAGTGATCGACAGGGTGGGGACTATGGCTACACCTTC
CATSDRQGGDYGYTF
>TRBV15|NA|NA|TRBJ1-2
TGTGCCACCAGCGAAAACGTTCAGGGCTCCTATGGCTACACCTTC
CATSENVQGSYGYTF
>TRBV5-1|NA|NA|TRBJ2-5
TGCGCCAGCAGCCCAAATCCAGGAATCCAAGAGACCCAGTACTTC
CASSPNPGIQETQYF
>TRBV20-1|once|NA|TRBJ2-5
TGCAGTGCTAGAGATCAAAAGACCCAGTACTTC
CSARDQKTQYF
>TRBV28|NA|NA|TRBJ1-6
TGTGCCAGCAGCCCCTATAATTCACCCCTCCACTTT
CASSPYNSPLHF
>TRBV5-4|once|TRBD2|TRBJ2-2
TGTGCCAGCAGCCTGGGACTAGCGGGGCCGTCGAACACCGGGGAGCTGTTTTTT
CASSLGLAGPSNTGELFF
>TRBV5-4|once|NA|TRBJ1-4
TGTGCCAGCAGCAACAGGGTTGGGGAAAAACTGTTTTTT
CASSNRVGEKLFF
>TRBV6-4|NA|TRBD1|TRBJ2-2
TGTGCCAGCAGTGTACAGGGGGCTAAGACCGGGGAGCTGTTTTTT
CASSVQGAKTGELFF
>TRBV18|few|NA|TRBJ2-3
TGTGCCAGCTCACCACCAATGGGGACAGATACGCAGTATTTT
CASSPPMGTDTQYF
>TRBV7-2|once|TRBD1|TRBJ1-2
TGTGCCAGCAACTCGAGGAGGGCAGGGGGAGATGGCTACACCTTC
CASNSRRAGGDGYTF
>TRBV28|NA|NA|TRBJ2-1
TGTGCCAGCAGTTTAAGCTATTACAATGAGCAGTTCTTC
CASSLSYYNEQFF
>TRBV30|NA|NA|TRBJ2-1
TGTGCCTGGAGTGGGCTAATACTTTCGGCGGGGCAATCCTACAATGAGCAGTTCTTC
CAWSGLILSAGQSYNEQFF
>TRBV2|NA|TRBD2|TRBJ2-7
TGTGCCAGCAGAGCTACTAGCGGGGGGGTTAGGGAGCAGTACTTC
CASRATSGGVREQYF
>TRBV6-4|NA|TRBD1|TRBJ2-2
TGTGCCAGCAGTCCGGACAGGGGAATCGGGGAGCTGTTTTTT
CASSPDRGIGELFF
>TRBV5-1|NA|NA|TRBJ2-5
TGCGCCAGCAGCTTGGTTGCAGCGGAGACCCAGTACTTC
CASSLVAAETQYF
>TRBV7-2|NA|NA|TRBJ2-1
TGTGCCAGCAGCTATCAGGTGAGCTCCTACAATGAGCAGTTCTTC
CASSYQVSSYNEQFF
>TRBV4-2|NA|TRBD1|TRBJ1-3
TGTGCCAGCAGAGCTTCGGACAGGGAGGGAGACACCATATATTTT
CASRASDREGDTIYF
>TRBV7-3|NA|TRBD1|TRBJ2-3
TGTGCCAGCAGCTTTCAGGGGGCAGATACGCAGTATTTT
CASSFQGADTQYF
>TRBV30|NA|TRBD1|TRBJ1-5
TGTGCCTGGAGTGTTCAGGGGGGCAATCAGCCCCAGCATTTT
CAWSVQGGNQPQHF
>TRBV7-2|NA|TRBD1|TRBJ1-5
TGTGCCAGCAGCTTAGTCCCCGGGGGAACAGGGGTAAACCAGCCCCAGCATTTT
CASSLVPGGTGVNQPQHF
>TRBV9|NA|NA|TRBJ2-2
TGTGCCAGCAGCGTAGCGGAAAGGAACACCGGGGAGCTGTTTTTT
CASSVAERNTGELFF
>TRBV5-4|NA|TRBD1|TRBJ1-2
TGTGCCAGCAGCCTCAGGGGGAGCTTCTATGGCTACACCTTC
CASSLRGSFYGYTF
>TRBV19|NA|NA|TRBJ1-1
TGTGCCAGTAGTGTTCACAGGGCAGACCCTGAAGCTTTCTTT
CASSVHRADPEAFF
>TRBV7-3|NA|NA|TRBJ2-6
TGTGCCAGCAGCCCGGAGGGGGCTGGAGCCAACGTCCTGACTTTC
CASSPEGAGANVLTF
>TRBV24-1|NA|TRBD2|TRBJ2-3
TGTGCCACCAGTGCGGGGACTAGCGGGGCCACAGATACGCAGTATTTT
CATSAGTSGATDTQYF
>TRBV9|NA|NA|TRBJ2-5
TGTGCCAGCAGCGCCGAGGGAGTCAGATATGAGACCCAGTACTTC
CASSAEGVRYETQYF
>TRBV7-9|NA|NA|TRBJ1-5
TGTGCCAGCAGCTTAGAGGGGACGGCGGCGCCCCAGCATTTT
CASSLEGTAAPQHF
>TRBV6-5|NA|TRBD1|TRBJ2-2
TGTGCCAGCAGGAGACAGGGGATGCCGACCGGGGAGCTGTTTTTT
CASRRQGMPTGELFF
>TRBV5-1|NA|NA|TRBJ1-5
TGCGCCAGCAGCTTGGGAGTGAATCAGCCCCAGCATTTT
CASSLGVNQPQHF
>TRBV6-5|once|TRBD1|TRBJ2-7
TGTGCCAGCAGTTACTCGGGCCAGGGGGTTTCCTACGAGCAGTACTTT
CASSYSGQGVSYEQYF
>TRBV30|NA|NA|TRBJ2-5
TGTGCCTGGAGTCGGGATAGACAGACCCAGTACTTC
CAWSRDRQTQYF
>TRBV7-6|NA|NA|TRBJ1-1
TGTGCCAGCAGCGTTCGCGGACCCAACACTGAAGCTTTCTTT
CASSVRGPNTEAFF
>TRBV18|NA|NA|TRBJ2-3
TGTGCCAGCCCAGGGGGGCCCACAGATACGCAGTATTTT
CASPGGPTDTQYF
>TRBV6-1|NA|TRBD2|TRBJ2-1
TGTGCCAGCAGTGAGGGGGGGGAATTGTACAATGAGCAGTTCTTC
CASSEGGELYNEQFF
>TRBV19|NA|TRBD1|TRBJ2-7
TGTGCCAGTAGTATGGATCAGGGGGCGCGCGAGCAGTACTTC
CASSMDQGAREQYF